Sequencing of this TCR beta chain was carried out in a study of a mutant IDH1 vaccine in newly diagnosed glioma (TCRdb year 2021). Study-wide context: Of the roughly 33 treated patients, approximately 62% were male and about 40% were female, and a mean age of about 37 years was recorded. Peripheral blood was collected at six visits: V03 (baseline), V05, V07, V10, V12 and V13. Before enrollment, most patients had been given radiochemotherapy with temozolomide as standard therapy, while the rest had received either radiotherapy alone or temozolomide alone. For exploratory analyses, about two dozen treated patients had longitudinal TCRB deep sequencing done wherever samples were available.

The label giving this sample's time point can be read as: baseline, week 1 (first vaccination visit). The treatment or condition label, as the study defines it: pre-vaccination baseline after standard-of-care therapy. The donors had newly diagnosed IDH1-mutant astrocytomas of WHO grade 3 or 4 that showed loss of nuclear ATRX. The samples were drawn from NOA16, a multicentre, single-arm, open-label phase I trial in Germany that tested a mutant IDH1 peptide vaccine in humans for the first time. For immunogenicity testing, the blood drawn at visit V03 was used as the baseline sample. The DNeasy Blood and Tissue Kit was used to extract genomic DNA from EDTA blood for TCRB sequencing. General study outcomes and caveats: Vaccine-induced immune responses across multiple MHC alleles were detected in 85% to 95% of patients. It was noted by the authors that analyses of patient blood samples could not be reproduced owing to sample limitations. Changes in the top peripheral T cell clonotypes picked up by TCRB sequencing did not appear to be linked to pseudoprogression. Selection of PBMC samples for TCRB deep sequencing was based on availability.

The library was built by means of the immunoSEQ multiplex PCR assay. Rearranged TCR beta chain sequences were amplified using the hsTCRB Kit according to the manufacturer's protocol. TCRB libraries were sequenced on an Illumina MiSeq. Processing in the source paper ran as follows. The proprietary platform of the kit vendor was used for demultiplexing, trimming and gene mapping. The table comes from immuneACCESS by way of TCRdb, which keeps in-frame sequences with V and J called. Part of the clones is missing from these tables; in studies checked, under half for an unresolved V gene and the rest for unknown reasons. Clone size and V and J calls were adopted from that table, with D and trimming inferred from the DNA. This sample lists 25,000 to 35,000 clones; over 70% were detected once. Jointly, the top ten make up approximately 20% of the sample. CDR1 is given as SGDLS and CDR2 as YYNGEE, both from the germline V gene. Germline trimming amounts to 0 bases on V and 8 bases on J, with 9 as the count of junction bases outside the gene matches. The cysteine opens and the phenylalanine closes a CDR3 of 16 amino acids. Only the CDR3 portion is preserved as DNA: 48 bases, with reading frame beginning at the first base.

Worth noting for this clone: No antigen is known for it. Per-base qualities were not stored, and no clone one base away is much larger.

The source was PBMCs, collected from a glioma patient treated with radiotherapy, temozolomide or both. The sequence links TRBV9 to TRBJ1-4; a stretch of 8 junction bases matches TRBD1. This TCR derives from a man aged 30 to 45 with glioma. The CDR3 sequence is CASSVDTGGSSEKLFF. The DNA is TGTGCCAGCAGCGTAGATACAGGGGGAAGTAGCGAAAAACTGTTTTTT. The reference TRBV9 and TRBJ1-4 proteins fill in what lies around the CDR3, so the full variable domain reads DSGVTQTPKHLITATGQRVTLRCSPRSGDLSVYWYQQSLDQGLQFLIQYYNGEERAKGNILERFSAQQFPDLHSELNLSSLELGDSALYFCASSVDTGGSSEKLFFGSGTQLSVL.